This TCR beta chain was sequenced in a study of shared clonotypes between healthy human individuals. The wider study: Three CD4 naive, three CD4 memory, two CD8 naive and one CD8 memory plate were used per donor. The study's findings and limits: Clonotypes not shared had lower generation probabilities than those common to all four donors.

Germline CDR1 reads LNHNV; CDR2 reads YYDKDF (reference sequence). V was trimmed by 1 base and J by 4 bases, leaving 4 bases between them. CDR3 length: 13 amino acids. Naive CD8 cells lacked CD45RO and underwent positive selection for CCR7, leaving out terminally differentiated effector memory CD45RA+ cells. The deep-level immunoSEQ assay was used. Genomic DNA (from each subset) was split evenly across several immunoSEQ plates. Profiling relied on immunoSEQ multiplex PCR, and the TCRdb table lists in-frame clones only, not all of them. The sample includes more than 550,000 clones, approximately 90% of them seen just once. To note about this clone: The antigen is undetermined.

The source material was naive CD8+ T cells sorted from blood. The chain couples TRBV15 to TRBJ2-2; D gene uncertain. The source is a man aged 25-40 years in good health. For the CDR3, the DNA is TGTGCCACCAGCAGAGGATCCACCGGGGAGCTGTTTTTT. It specifies CATSRGSTGELFF.